These 17 T cell receptor beta chains share one sample of origin, sequenced in a study of cytomegalovirus exposure and HLA in healthy donors (dated by TCRdb to about 2017). Receptors were amplified or captured by the immunoSEQ multiplex PCR assay. For the multiplex PCR, a mixture combining 60 forward primers for TCR Vbeta segments and 13 reverse primers for TCR Jbeta segments was used. TCRdb's version of the immuneACCESS table is confined to in-frame rearrangements and falls short of the full clone set. An unresolved V gene accounts for under half of the shortfall where checked; the remainder is of unknown origin. In this sample the table shows some 200,000 clones, 82% of which occur a single time. Together, the top ten hold less than 3.5% of the sample. The specimen was PBMCs. The receptors originated from a woman aged 40 to 49 in good health and CMV-seronegative.

This clone occurred once. The CDR3 DNA reads as TGTGCCAGCAGTAGAGATCGGGGGGAGCCCCAGCATTTT. Encoded protein: CASSRDRGEPQHF. J is TRBJ1-5 and V is TRBV27; weak D call: TRBD1 (5 bases). Germline V gives CDR1 MNHEY, CDR2 SMNVEV (reference sequence). This CDR3 has 13 amino acids. V was shortened by 5 bases and J by 8 bases, with 13 bases between the two germline ends.

J is TRBJ2-1 and V is TRBV4-1, with 7 bases lining up with TRBD1. V shed 8 bases, J shed 4 bases, and the junction held 11 bases outside the gene matches. Germline CDR1 MGHRA, CDR2 YSYEKL. The CDR3 spans 15 residues. CDR3 nucleotides: TGCGCCAGCCGTCCGGGACAGTTCTTTTACAATGAGCAGTTCTTC. This encodes CASRPGQFFYNEQFF.

The chain is built from TRBV30 and TRBJ2-1; 10 nucleotides align to TRBD2. The CDR3 has 14 residues. Germline loops: CDR1 GTSNPN, CDR2 SVGIG (reference sequence). V trimming: 5 bases; J trimming: 2 bases; junction bases outside the gene matches: 3. The CDR3: CAWASGGAYNEQFF. The CDR3 bases are TGTGCCTGGGCTAGCGGGGGAGCCTACAATGAGCAGTTCTTC.

V is TRBV12-5 and J is TRBJ2-1; D gene ambiguous. Germline V gives CDR1 LGHNT, CDR2 FRNRAP. The CDR3 is 13 amino acids. Trimming left V 3 bases short and J 14 bases short, with 17 bases between. CDR3 amino acids: CASGFTLNPPEFF. The CDR3 nucleotides are TGTGCTAGTGGTTTTACCCTCAATCCCCCGGAGTTCTTC.

This chain uses TRBV28 with TRBJ2-2; tentative D call: TRBD1 (6 bases). Germline values: CDR1 MDHEN, CDR2 SYDVKM. Trimming stripped 5 bases from V and 0 bases from J, with 10 bases between. There are 15 residues in the CDR3. CDR3 in DNA: TGTGCCAGCAGTCCCTGGACAGCGAACACCGGGGAGCTGTTTTTT. Its translation is CASSPWTANTGELFF.

Details on this clone: This sample also contains other DNA sequences that code for the same CDR3. This chain uses TRBV18 with TRBJ2-7; 7 bases are shared with TRBD1. In germline, CDR1 is KGHSH, CDR2 LQKENI. The V and J ends lost 6 bases and 3 bases, in that order; junction bases with no gene match: 5. The CDR3 contains 13 residues. The CDR3 nucleotides read TGTGCCAGCTCCCCCGGGACAGACTACGAGCAGTACTTC. Amino acids: CASSPGTDYEQYF.

The chain links TRBV9 to TRBJ2-7; tentatively, D is TRBD2 (5 bases). The length of the CDR3 is 15 residues. Germline V gene data show CDR1 as SGDLS and CDR2 as YYNGEE. V lost 0 bases, J lost 0 bases, and 10 bases lay in between. As DNA, the CDR3 is TGTGCCAGCAGCGTAGAAGGGAGTAGCTCCTACGAGCAGTACTTC. Translating it yields CASSVEGSSSYEQYF.

This chain links TRBV7-9 with TRBJ2-2; D perhaps matches TRBD2 (5 bases). CDR1 and CDR2 from the germline V gene are SEHNR and FQNEAQ (reference sequence). CDR3 length: 16 amino acids. Trimming removed 5 bases from V and 4 bases from J, with 17 bases in between. Here the CDR3 DNA reads TGTGCCAGCAGCCTGGCGGGTTTGAGCGGCACCGGGGAGCTGTTTTTT. This codes for CASSLAGLSGTGELFF.

This rearrangement joins TRBV5-1 to TRBJ1-1, with D possibly being TRBD1 (5 bases). V lost 1 base and J lost 3, with 7 bases in between. The CDR3 covers 13 residues. Germline-derived CDR1 and CDR2 are SGHRS and YFSETQ. CDR3: CASSLTGYTEAFF. Here the CDR3 DNA reads TGCGCCAGCAGCTTGACAGGCTACACTGAAGCTTTCTTT.

The CDR3, as DNA: TGTGCCAGCAGCCCTAGTTCGGCGGGGAACACTGAAGCTTTCTTT. As protein: CASSPSSAGNTEAFF. The gene calls are TRBV11-3 and TRBJ1-1; D uncertain. Per germline, CDR1 SGHNT and CDR2 YENEEA. The V end was cut by 5 bases, the J end by 1 base, with 14 bases between. This CDR3 contains 15 residues. Filled out from reference TRBV11-3 and TRBJ1-1, the complete variable domain reads EAGVVQSPRYKIIEKKQPVAFWCNPISGHNTLYWYLQNLGQGPELLIRYENEEAVDDSQLPKDRFSAERLKGVDSTLKIQPAELGDSAVYLCASSPSSAGNTEAFFGQGTRLTVV.

This clone came up a few times. The chain uses TRBV29-1 and TRBJ2-6; D is uncertain. Germline CDR1 SQVTM, CDR2 ANQGSEA. Trimming shortened V by 8 bases and J by 0 bases, and 8 bases separated the two germline ends. This CDR3 is 13 amino acids long. Written as DNA, the CDR3 is TGCAGCTACAGTAGCTCTGGGGCCAACGTCCTGACTTTC. This codes for CSYSSSGANVLTF. Using reference TRBV29-1 and TRBJ2-6 for the parts outside the CDR3, the full variable domain is SAVISQKPSRDICQRGTSLTIQCQVDSQVTMMFWYRQQPGQSLTLIATANQGSEATYESGFVIDKFPISRPNLTFSTLTVSNMSPEDSSIYLCSYSSSGANVLTFGAGSRLTVL.

This clone has more than one count but fewer than ten. The chain carries TRBV7-9 and TRBJ1-4, with TRBD1 identical over 10 bases. V gave up 1 base and J gave up 7 bases; unmatched junction bases: 3. CDR1 and CDR2 from the germline V gene are SEHNR and FQNEAQ (reference sequence). This CDR3 has 15 amino acids. The CDR3 sequence is CASSLGQGAFEKLFF. As DNA, the CDR3 is TGTGCCAGCAGCTTAGGACAGGGGGCGTTTGAAAAACTGTTTTTT.

This chain links TRBV18 with TRBJ1-1; D is perhaps TRBD1 (6 bases). CDR3 length equals 13 residues. V gave up 6 bases and J gave up 2 bases, with 10 bases separating them. CDR1 and CDR2 (germline): KGHSH, LQKENI. CDR3 DNA: TGTGCCAGCTCGGACAGTGCTAACACTGAAGCTTTCTTT. Encoded protein: CASSDSANTEAFF.

The rearrangement joins TRBV28 to TRBJ1-2; TRBD1 matches 9 bases. The CDR3 spans 15 residues. CDR1 is MDHEN, CDR2 SYDVKM, per germline. Trimming cost V 4 bases and J 3 bases; bases outside gene matches: 6. The CDR3 is CASSSPGQGDYGYTF. The CDR3 bases are TGTGCCAGCAGTTCTCCGGGACAGGGCGACTATGGCTACACCTTC.

V gene TRBV7-9 combines with J gene TRBJ1-2, with 10 bases matching TRBD1. The CDR3 covers 19 residues. CDR1 and CDR2 (germline): SEHNR, FQNEAQ (reference sequence). V dropped 0 bases and J dropped 1; count of bases not matched to a gene: 11. The CDR3 spells CASSLAPGDRGAHNYGYTF. For the CDR3, the DNA is TGTGCCAGCAGCTTAGCGCCCGGGGACAGGGGAGCACATAACTATGGCTACACCTTC. Supplemented by reference TRBV7-9 and TRBJ1-2, the full variable domain reads DTGVSQNPRHKITKRGQNVTFRCDPISEHNRLYWYRQTLGQGPEFLTYFQNEAQLEKSRLLSDRFSAERPKGSFSTLEIQRTEQGDSAMYLCASSLAPGDRGAHNYGYTFGSGTRLTVV.

The rearrangement links TRBV10-1 to TRBJ1-2, with 8 bases aligning to TRBD1. The CDR3 has 13 amino acids. From germline, CDR1 is WNHNN and CDR2 SYGVQD (reference sequence). V dropped 4 bases and J dropped 5; count of bases not matched to a gene: 3. Here the CDR3 reads CASSVGQGYGYTF. The CDR3 nucleotides are TGCGCCAGCAGTGTCGGACAGGGATATGGCTACACCTTC.

Only a few counts were recorded for this clone. This chain joins TRBV11-2 and TRBJ2-1; TRBD2 agrees at 9 bases. Germline CDR1 is SGHAT and CDR2 is FQNNGV. CDR3 length: 17 residues. Trimming at V came to 3 bases and at J to 7 bases, leaving 13 bases not matched to a gene. The chain's CDR3 is CASSFPEGAGGGNEQFF. In DNA form, the CDR3 reads TGTGCCAGCAGCTTCCCTGAGGGAGCGGGAGGAGGAAATGAGCAGTTCTTC.